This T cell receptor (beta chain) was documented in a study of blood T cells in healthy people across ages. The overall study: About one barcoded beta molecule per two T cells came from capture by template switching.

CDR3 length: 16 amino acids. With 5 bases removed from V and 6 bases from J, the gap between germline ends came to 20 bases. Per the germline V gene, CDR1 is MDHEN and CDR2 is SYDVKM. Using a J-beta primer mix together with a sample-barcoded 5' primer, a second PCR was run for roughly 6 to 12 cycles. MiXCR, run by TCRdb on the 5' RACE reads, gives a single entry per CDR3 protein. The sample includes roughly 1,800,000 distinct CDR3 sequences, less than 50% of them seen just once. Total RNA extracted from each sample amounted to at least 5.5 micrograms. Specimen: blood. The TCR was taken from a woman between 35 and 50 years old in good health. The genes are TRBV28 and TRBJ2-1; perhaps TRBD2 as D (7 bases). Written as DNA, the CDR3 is TGTGCCAGCAGTCTCCTCACTGAGGGGGGGCCCAATGAGCAGTTCTTC. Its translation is CASSLLTEGGPNEQFF.